This TCR beta chain was found in a study of shared clonotypes between healthy human individuals. Sequencing used immunoSEQ multiplex PCR; TCRdb keeps in-frame clones, though not all of them. The table lists roughly 1,600,000 clones, roughly 98.5% of them singletons. Germline lookup yields CDR1 MDHEN and CDR2 SYDVKM. This CDR3 has 14 residues. Deletions cut 6 bases from V and 3 bases from J, with 12 bases between. The sequenced sample was naive CD4+ T cells sorted from blood. The subset is: CD45RA+ positively selected. V gene TRBV28 combines with J gene TRBJ1-5; TRBD1 is a possible D gene (5 bases). The sequence derives from a man aged 25 to 40 in good health. The CDR3 region has the DNA TGTGCCAGCAGAAAGGGGACTCACAATCAGCCCCAGCATTTT. Translation: CASRKGTHNQPQHF.